This T cell receptor (beta chain) was obtained from a study of blood T cell repertoires in COVID-19. Looking at the study overall: PBMCs, B-cell-depleted T cells, or T cells provided the cDNA or gDNA that made up the material.

This clone has more than one count but fewer than ten. The same CDR3 is also encoded by other DNA sequences in this sample. As originally analysed: Reference gene primer amplification gave estimated nucleated cell counts. Here immunoSEQ multiplex PCR was the method, and the copy in TCRdb shows in-frame clones only, minus some. V and J calls plus clone size are reproduced from that table; the DNA served to infer D and trimming. The table has 150,000 to 200,000 clones, 90% seen once. This CDR3 region has 14 residues. Germline CDR1 reads MDHEN; CDR2 reads SYDVKM. V lost 5 bases and J lost 3, with 11 bases in between.

The specimen was peripheral blood. This sequence originates from a man between 60 and 75 years old with active or convalescent COVID-19. This chain uses TRBV28 with TRBJ1-5; maybe TRBD1 (5 bases). DNA for the CDR3: TGTGCCAGCAGTCCCGACAGCCTCAATCAGCCCCAGCATTTT. Protein product: CASSPDSLNQPQHF.